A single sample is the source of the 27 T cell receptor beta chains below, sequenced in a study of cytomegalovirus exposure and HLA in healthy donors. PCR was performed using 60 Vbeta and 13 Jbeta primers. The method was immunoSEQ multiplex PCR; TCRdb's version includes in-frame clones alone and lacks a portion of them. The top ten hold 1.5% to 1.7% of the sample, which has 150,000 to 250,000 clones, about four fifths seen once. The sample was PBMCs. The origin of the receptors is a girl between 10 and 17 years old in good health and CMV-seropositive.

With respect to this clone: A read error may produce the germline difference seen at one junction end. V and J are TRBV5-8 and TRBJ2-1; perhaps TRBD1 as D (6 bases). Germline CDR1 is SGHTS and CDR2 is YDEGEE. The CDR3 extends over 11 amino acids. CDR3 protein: CASRFGTYPIF. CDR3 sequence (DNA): TGTGCCAGCAGATTTGGGACATATCCGATCTTC.

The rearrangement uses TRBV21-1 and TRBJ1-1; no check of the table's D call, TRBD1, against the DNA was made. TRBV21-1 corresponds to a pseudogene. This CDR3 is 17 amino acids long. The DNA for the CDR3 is TGTGCCAGCAGCAAAAGAAATTGGGCGGCGACAGGAGTCAGGTCTTTCTTT. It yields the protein CASSKRNWAATGVRSFF.

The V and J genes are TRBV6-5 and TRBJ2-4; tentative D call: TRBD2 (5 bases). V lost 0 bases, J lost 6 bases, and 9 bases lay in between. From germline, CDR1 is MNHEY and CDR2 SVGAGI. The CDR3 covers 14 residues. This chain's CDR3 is CASSYSEEGNIQYF. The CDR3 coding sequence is TGTGCCAGCAGTTACTCGGAAGAGGGAAACATTCAGTACTTC.

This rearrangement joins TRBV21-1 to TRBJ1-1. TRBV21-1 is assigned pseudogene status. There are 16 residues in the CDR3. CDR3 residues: CASSKATKGGYTEAFF. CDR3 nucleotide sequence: TGTGCCAGCAGCAAAGCGACCAAGGGGGGGTACACTGAAGCTTTCTTT.

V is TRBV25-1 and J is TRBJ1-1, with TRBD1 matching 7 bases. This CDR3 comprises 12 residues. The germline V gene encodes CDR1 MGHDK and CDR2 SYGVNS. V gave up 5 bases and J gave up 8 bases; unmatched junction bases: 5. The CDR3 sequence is CASSRPGQEAFF. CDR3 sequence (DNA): TGTGCCAGCAGTCGACCGGGACAGGAAGCTTTCTTT. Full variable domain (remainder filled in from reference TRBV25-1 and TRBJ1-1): EADIYQTPRYLVIGTGKKITLECSQTMGHDKMYWYQQDPGMELHLIHYSYGVNSTEKGDLSSESTVSRIRTEHFPLTLESARPSHTSQYLCASSRPGQEAFFGQGTRLTVV.

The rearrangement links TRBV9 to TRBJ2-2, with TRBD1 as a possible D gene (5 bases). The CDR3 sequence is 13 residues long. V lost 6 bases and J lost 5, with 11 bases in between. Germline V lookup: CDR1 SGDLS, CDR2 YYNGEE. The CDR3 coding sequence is TGTGCCAGCAATCAGGGATGGACCGGGGAGCTGTTTTTT. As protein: CASNQGWTGELFF.

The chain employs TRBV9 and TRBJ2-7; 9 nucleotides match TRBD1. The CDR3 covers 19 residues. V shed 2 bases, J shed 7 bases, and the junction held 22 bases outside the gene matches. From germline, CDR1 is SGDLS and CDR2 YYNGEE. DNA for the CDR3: TGTGCCAGCAGCGTGGATCCGGGACAGGGAGGTCCATACGGGGGGGAGCAGTACTTC. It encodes CASSVDPGQGGPYGGEQYF.

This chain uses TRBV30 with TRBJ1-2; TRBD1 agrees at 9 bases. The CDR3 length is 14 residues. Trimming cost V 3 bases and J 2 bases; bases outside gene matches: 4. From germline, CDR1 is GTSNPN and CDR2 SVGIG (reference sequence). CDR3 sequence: CAWRRQGGNYGYTF. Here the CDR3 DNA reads TGTGCCTGGAGGAGACAGGGGGGAAACTATGGCTACACCTTC. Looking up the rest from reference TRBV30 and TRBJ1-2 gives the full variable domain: SQTIHQWPATLVQPVGSPLSLECTVEGTSNPNLYWYRQAAGRGLQLLFYSVGIGQISSEVPQNLSASRPQDRQFILSSKKLLLSDSGFYLCAWRRQGGNYGYTFGSGTRLTVV.

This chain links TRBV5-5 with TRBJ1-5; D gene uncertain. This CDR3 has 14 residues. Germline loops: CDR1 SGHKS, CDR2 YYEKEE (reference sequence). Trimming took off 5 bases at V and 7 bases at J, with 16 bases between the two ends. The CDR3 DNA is TGTGCCAGCAGGTTAGGAGCCCAAGACCAGCCCCAGCATTTT. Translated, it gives CASRLGAQDQPQHF.

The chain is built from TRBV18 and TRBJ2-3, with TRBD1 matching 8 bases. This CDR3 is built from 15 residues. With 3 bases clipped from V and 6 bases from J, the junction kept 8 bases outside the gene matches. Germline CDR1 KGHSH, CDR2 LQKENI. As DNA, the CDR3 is TGTGCCAGCTCACCCGGGACAGGTCTCCCTGATACGCAGTATTTT. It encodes CASSPGTGLPDTQYF.

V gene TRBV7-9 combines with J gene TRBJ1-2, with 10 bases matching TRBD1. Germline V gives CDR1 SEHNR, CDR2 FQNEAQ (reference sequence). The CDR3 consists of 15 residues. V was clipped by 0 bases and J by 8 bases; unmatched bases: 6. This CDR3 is CASSLASGTGEGYTF. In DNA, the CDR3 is TGTGCCAGCAGCTTAGCCTCCGGGACAGGGGAAGGCTACACCTTC.

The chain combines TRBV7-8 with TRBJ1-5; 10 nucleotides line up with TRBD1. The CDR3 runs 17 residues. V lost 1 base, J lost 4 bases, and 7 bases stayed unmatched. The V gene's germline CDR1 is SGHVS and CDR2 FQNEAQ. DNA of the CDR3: TGTGCCAGCAGCTTAGGCCGGACAGGGGGGGCGAATCAGCCCCAGCATTTT. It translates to CASSLGRTGGANQPQHF.

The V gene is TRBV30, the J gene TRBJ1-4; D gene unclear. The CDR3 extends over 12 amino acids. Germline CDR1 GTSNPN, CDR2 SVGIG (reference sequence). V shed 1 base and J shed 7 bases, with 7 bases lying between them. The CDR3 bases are TGTGCCTGGAGTGGGGAGGCTGAAAAACTGTTTTTT. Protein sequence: CAWSGEAEKLFF.

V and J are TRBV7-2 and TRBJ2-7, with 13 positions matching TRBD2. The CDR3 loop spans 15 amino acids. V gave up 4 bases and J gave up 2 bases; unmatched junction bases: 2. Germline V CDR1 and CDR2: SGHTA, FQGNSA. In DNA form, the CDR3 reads TGTGCCAGCAGCTACGGGACTAGCGGGGCCTACGAGCAGTACTTC. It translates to CASSYGTSGAYEQYF.

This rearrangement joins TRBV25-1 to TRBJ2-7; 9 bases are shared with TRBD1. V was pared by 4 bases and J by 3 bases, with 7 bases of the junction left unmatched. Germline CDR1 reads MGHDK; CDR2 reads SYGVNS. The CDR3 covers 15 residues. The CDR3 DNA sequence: TGTGCCAGCAGTGCTGGACAGGGGCGGGACTACGAGCAGTACTTC. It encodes CASSAGQGRDYEQYF.

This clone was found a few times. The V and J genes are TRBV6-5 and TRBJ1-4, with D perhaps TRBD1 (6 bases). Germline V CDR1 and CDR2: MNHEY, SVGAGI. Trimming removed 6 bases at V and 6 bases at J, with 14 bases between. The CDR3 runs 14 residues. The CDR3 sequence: CASRTGTRYEKLFF. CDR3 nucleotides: TGTGCCAGCAGAACCGGGACACGGTATGAAAAACTGTTTTTT.

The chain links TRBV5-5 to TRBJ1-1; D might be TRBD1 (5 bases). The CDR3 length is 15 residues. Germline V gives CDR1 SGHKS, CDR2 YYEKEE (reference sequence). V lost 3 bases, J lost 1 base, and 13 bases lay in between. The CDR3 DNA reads TGTGCCAGCAGCTCAACCCTCGGGGGGAACACTGAAGCTTTCTTT. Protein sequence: CASSSTLGGNTEAFF.

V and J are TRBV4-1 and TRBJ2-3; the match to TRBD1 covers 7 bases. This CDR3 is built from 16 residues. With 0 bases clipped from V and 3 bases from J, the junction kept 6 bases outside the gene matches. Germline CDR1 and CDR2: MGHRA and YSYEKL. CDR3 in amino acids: CASSQDTTGSTDTQYF. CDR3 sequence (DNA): TGCGCCAGCAGCCAAGATACGACAGGGAGTACAGATACGCAGTATTTT.

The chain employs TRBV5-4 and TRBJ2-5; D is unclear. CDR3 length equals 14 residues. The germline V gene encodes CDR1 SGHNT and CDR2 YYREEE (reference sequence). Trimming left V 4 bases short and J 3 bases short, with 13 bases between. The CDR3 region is CASSPDPQEETQYF. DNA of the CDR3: TGTGCCAGCAGCCCAGACCCCCAGGAAGAGACCCAGTACTTC.

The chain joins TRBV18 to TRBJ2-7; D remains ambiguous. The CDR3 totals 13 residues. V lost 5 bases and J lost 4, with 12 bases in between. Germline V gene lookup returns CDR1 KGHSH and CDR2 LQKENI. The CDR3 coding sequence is TGTGCCAGCTCAGCCAAACTCGTATACGAGCAGTACTTC. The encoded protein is CASSAKLVYEQYF.

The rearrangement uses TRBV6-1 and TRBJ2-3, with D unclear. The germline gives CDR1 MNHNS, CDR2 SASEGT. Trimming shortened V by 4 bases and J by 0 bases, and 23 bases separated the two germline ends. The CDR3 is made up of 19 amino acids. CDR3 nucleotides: TGTGCCAGCAGTGGTTGGAGTGTGGGTAGAGTCTCTAGCACAGATACGCAGTATTTT. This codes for CASSGWSVGRVSSTDTQYF.

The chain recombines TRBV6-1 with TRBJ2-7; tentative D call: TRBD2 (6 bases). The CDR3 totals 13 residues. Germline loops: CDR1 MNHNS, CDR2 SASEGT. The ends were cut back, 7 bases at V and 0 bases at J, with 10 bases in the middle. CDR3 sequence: CASTAGISYEQYF. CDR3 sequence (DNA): TGTGCCAGCACCGCGGGGATCTCCTACGAGCAGTACTTC.

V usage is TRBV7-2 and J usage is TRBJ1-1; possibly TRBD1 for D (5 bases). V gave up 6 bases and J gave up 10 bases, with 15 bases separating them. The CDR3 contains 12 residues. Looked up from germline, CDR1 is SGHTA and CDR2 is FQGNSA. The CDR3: CASRITGGRAFF. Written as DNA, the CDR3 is TGTGCCAGCAGGATAACAGGCGGGAGAGCTTTCTTT.

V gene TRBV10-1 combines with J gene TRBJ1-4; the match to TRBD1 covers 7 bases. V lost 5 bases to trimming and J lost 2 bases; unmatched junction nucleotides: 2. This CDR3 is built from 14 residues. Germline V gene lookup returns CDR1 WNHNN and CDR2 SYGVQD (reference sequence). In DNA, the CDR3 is TGCGCCAGCAGTCAGACAGGGACTAATGAAAAACTGTTTTTT. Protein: CASSQTGTNEKLFF.

In DNA form, the CDR3 reads TGTGCCAGCAGCAAAGGCCCGTGGGGAGCGGGGGGCTCCTACAATGAGCAGTTCTTC. Encoded protein: CASSKGPWGAGGSYNEQFF. This chain uses TRBV21-1 with TRBJ2-1; the table's D call TRBD2 went unverified against the DNA. TRBV21-1 represents a pseudogene. The CDR3 extends over 19 amino acids.

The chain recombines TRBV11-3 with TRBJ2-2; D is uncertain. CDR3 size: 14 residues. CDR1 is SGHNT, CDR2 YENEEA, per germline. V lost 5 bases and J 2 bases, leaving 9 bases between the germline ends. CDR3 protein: CASSPGPNTGELFF. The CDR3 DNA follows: TGTGCCAGCAGCCCTGGCCCCAACACCGGGGAGCTGTTTTTT.

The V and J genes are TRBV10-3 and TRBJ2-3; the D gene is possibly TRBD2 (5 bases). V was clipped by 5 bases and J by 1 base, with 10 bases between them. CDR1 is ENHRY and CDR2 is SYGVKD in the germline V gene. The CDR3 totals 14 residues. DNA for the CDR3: TGTGCCATCAGTCGCAATAGCGGCACAGATACGCAGTATTTT. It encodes CAISRNSGTDTQYF.